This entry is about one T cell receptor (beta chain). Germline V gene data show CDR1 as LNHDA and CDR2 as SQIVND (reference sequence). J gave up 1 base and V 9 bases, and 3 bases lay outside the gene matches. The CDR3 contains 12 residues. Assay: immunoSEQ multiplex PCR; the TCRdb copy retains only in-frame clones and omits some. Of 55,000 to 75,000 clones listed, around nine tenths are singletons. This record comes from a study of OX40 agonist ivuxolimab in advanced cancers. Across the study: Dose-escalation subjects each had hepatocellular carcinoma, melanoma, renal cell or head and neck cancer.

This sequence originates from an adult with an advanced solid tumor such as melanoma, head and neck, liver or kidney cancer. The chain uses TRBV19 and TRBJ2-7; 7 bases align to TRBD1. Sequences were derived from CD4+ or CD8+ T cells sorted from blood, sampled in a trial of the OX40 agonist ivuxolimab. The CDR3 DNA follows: TGTGCCAGCGAGGGACAGTCCTACGAGCAGTACTTC. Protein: CASEGQSYEQYF.